The 31 T cell receptor beta chains listed next were all sequenced from one sample in a study of T cells in Graves' hyperthyroidism and ophthalmopathy. What was amplified from RNA transcripts were TCR beta CDR3 regions. A set of HTBI primers served as the primers for a first-round RT-PCR of the TCR CDR3. TCRdb redid the calling of the multiplex PCR reads with MiXCR, one entry per CDR3 protein. The profile shows about 34,000 distinct CDR3 sequences, about 52% of them singletons. Sequencing was done on a sample of blood. The receptors here all came from a woman in her 40s with Graves' ophthalmopathy.

This clonotype is judged medium-sized. The rearrangement joins TRBV19 to TRBJ2-3; weak D call: TRBD1 (6 bases). Germline V gene data show CDR1 as LNHDA and CDR2 as SQIVND (reference sequence). The germline V and J ends were trimmed by 5 bases and 2 bases, with 8 bases remaining between them. The CDR3 spans 13 residues. The chain's CDR3 is CASSDRLTDTQYF. Written as DNA, the CDR3 is TGTGCCAGTAGTGACAGGCTCACAGATACGCAGTATTTT.

This clonotype appeared many times. This chain links TRBV9 with TRBJ2-7; D not certain. V dropped 0 bases and J dropped 3 bases, with 13 bases sitting between them. The CDR3 extends over 15 amino acids. Germline-derived CDR1 and CDR2 are SGDLS and YYNGEE. The CDR3 DNA follows: TGTGCCAGCAGCGTAGGTTCTGGGGTCGACTACGAGCAGTACTTC. Translation: CASSVGSGVDYEQYF. The variable domain in full, with the rest retrieved from reference TRBV9 and TRBJ2-7, is DSGVTQTPKHLITATGQRVTLRCSPRSGDLSVYWYQQSLDQGLQFLIQYYNGEERAKGNILERFSAQQFPDLHSELNLSSLELGDSALYFCASSVGSGVDYEQYFGPGTRLTVT.

The chain carries TRBV2 and TRBJ2-1, with D perhaps TRBD2 (5 bases). Trimming removed 5 bases at V and 0 bases at J, with 11 bases between. The length of the CDR3 is 15 residues. Germline V gene data show CDR1 as SNHLY and CDR2 as FYNNEI. The CDR3, as DNA: TGTGCCAGCAGTCCTCTAGCTAGCTCCTACAATGAGCAGTTCTTC. It encodes CASSPLASSYNEQFF.

This chain uses TRBV20-1 with TRBJ1-2, with D tentatively TRBD1 (6 bases). This CDR3 region has 16 residues. CDR1 and CDR2 from the germline V gene are DFQATT and SNEGSKA (reference sequence). Trimming stripped 4 bases from V and 0 bases from J, with 18 bases between. CDR3 residues: CSATQGHSSTNYGYTF. The DNA for the CDR3 is TGCAGTGCTACACAGGGACACTCATCAACTAACTATGGCTACACCTTC.

The chain is built from TRBV12-3 or TRBV12-4 and TRBJ2-5; no clear D gene. V was trimmed by 0 bases and J by 7 bases, leaving 6 bases between them. CDR3 length: 12 amino acids. CDR3 DNA sequence: TGTGCCAGCAGTTTAGCGATGGGGACCCAGTACTTC. It encodes CASSLAMGTQYF.

This clonotype was seen ten or more times. This chain links TRBV5-4 with TRBJ1-1; possibly TRBD1 for D (5 bases). Germline CDR1 and CDR2: SGHNT and YYREEE (reference sequence). Trimming shortened V by 4 bases and J by 1 base, and 8 bases separated the two germline ends. The CDR3 is 13 amino acids. As DNA, the CDR3 is TGTGCCAGCAGCCAGGGACCGAACACTGAAGCTTTCTTT. This gives the protein CASSQGPNTEAFF.

By sample share, this clonotype is medium-sized. The V call is TRBV29-1, the J call TRBJ2-1; 13 bases line up with TRBD2. Germline V CDR1 and CDR2: SQVTM, ANQGSEA. The CDR3 runs to 14 residues. V dropped 3 bases and J dropped 7; count of bases not matched to a gene: 3. This chain's CDR3 is CSVDSGLAGNEQFF. As DNA, the CDR3 is TGCAGCGTTGACTCGGGACTAGCGGGGAATGAGCAGTTCTTC.

In the case of this clonotype: At one boundary the junction diverges from the germline segment, which might be a read error. The CDR3 DNA reads TGCAGTGCTAGAGACCGGGGGGGCCTGAACTATGGCTGCACCTTC. This sequence encodes CSARDRGGLNYGCTF. J is TRBJ1-2 and V is TRBV20-1, with a tentative D call TRBD1 (6 bases). The CDR3 contains 15 residues. Germline lookup yields CDR1 DFQATT and CDR2 SNEGSKA (reference sequence).

This clonotype was detected many times. This sequence joins TRBV28 and TRBJ1-2; D gene uncertain. Germline CDR1 is MDHEN and CDR2 is SYDVKM. Trimming left V 10 bases short and J 4 bases short, with 10 bases between. The CDR3 is 11 residues long. The CDR3 spells CATARTYGYTF. The CDR3 DNA reads as TGTGCCACCGCGAGGACCTATGGCTACACCTTC.

V and J are TRBV7-2 and TRBJ2-1; perhaps D is TRBD1 or TRBD2 (7 bases each). Germline CDR1 is SGHTA and CDR2 is FQGNSA. Between the trimmed V and J ends, which lost 7 bases and 12 bases, there was a span of 22 bases. The CDR3 runs 14 residues. The CDR3 nucleotides are TGTGCCAGCACCCAAGGGCGGGGGACAGATACGCAGTTCTTC. Amino acid sequence: CASTQGRGTDTQFF. The entire variable domain, with the rest obtained from reference TRBV7-2 and TRBJ2-1, is as follows: GAGVSQSPSNKVTEKGKDVELRCDPISGHTALYWYRQSLGQGLEFLIYFQGNSAPDKSGLPSDRFSAERTGGSVSTLTIQRTQQEDSAVYLCASTQGRGTDTQFFGPGTRLTVL.

Turning to this clonotype: As the CDR3 is not closed by the conserved phenylalanine or tryptophan, this likely results from a read error. The chain is built from TRBV9 and TRBJ2-1, with D possibly called TRBD1 or TRBD2 (6 bases each). The germline gives CDR1 SGDLS, CDR2 YYNGEE. V shed 3 bases and J shed 9 bases, with 16 bases lying between them. This CDR3 spans 14 amino acids. Here the CDR3 DNA reads TGTGCCAGCAGCGCGAGGGGGGAATTGGGTGAGCAGTTCTTA. This gives the protein CASSARGELGEQFL.

To note about this clonotype: A read error may account for a junction end that differs from germline. The chain combines TRBV20-1 with TRBJ2-3; D remains unclear. Germline-derived CDR1 and CDR2 are DFQATT and SNEGSKA (reference sequence). The CDR3 covers 11 residues. The CDR3 here is CSAGDRDTQYF. The CDR3 DNA reads TGCAGTGCTGGAGACCGAGATACGCAGTATTTT.

There are many counts of this clonotype. The rearrangement uses TRBV9 and TRBJ2-7; perhaps D is TRBD1 or TRBD2 (5 bases each). Trimming left V 0 bases short and J 7 bases short, with 17 bases between. This CDR3 is built from 15 residues. Per germline, CDR1 SGDLS and CDR2 YYNGEE. CDR3 DNA sequence: TGTGCCAGCAGCGTAGGTCGGGACCCAAGAGGGGAGCAGTACTTC. Translating it yields CASSVGRDPRGEQYF.

Ten or more counts support this clonotype. This chain uses TRBV6-5 with TRBJ1-1; 7 nucleotides match TRBD1. Unmatched junction bases numbered 9, after V lost 8 bases and J lost 3 bases. CDR1 MNHEY and CDR2 SVGAGI come from the germline V gene. The CDR3 has 14 amino acids. The CDR3 DNA sequence: TGTGCCAGCTTATCGGACAGGTATGACACTGAAGCTTTCTTT. Its protein product is CASLSDRYDTEAFF.

This chain connects TRBV7-6 to TRBJ2-2; the D gene is possibly TRBD2 (5 bases). This CDR3 region has 19 residues. Germline CDR1 SGHVS, CDR2 FNYEAQ. V lost 6 bases and J lost 7, with 30 bases in between. The CDR3 region has the DNA TGTGCCAGCAGTTTCTTCTTGAACCCAACCGGGGAGTGGGACGGGGAGCTGTTTTTT. Amino acid sequence: CASSFFLNPTGEWDGELFF.

This clonotype showed up many times. The chain joins TRBV3-1 to TRBJ1-1, with 7 bases matching TRBD1. Germline CDR1 reads LGHDT; CDR2 reads YNNKEL (reference sequence). CDR3 length: 14 amino acids. Trimming removed 2 bases from V and 7 bases from J; junction bases left unmatched: 7. The CDR3 loop is CASSQLNRGSEAFF. The CDR3 bases are TGTGCCAGCAGCCAACTAAACAGGGGCAGTGAAGCTTTCTTT.

The V and J genes are TRBV29-1 and TRBJ2-7; 12 bases map to TRBD1. The V gene's germline CDR1 is SQVTM and CDR2 ANQGSEA. This CDR3 contains 15 residues. V lost 5 bases to trimming and J lost 6 bases; unmatched junction nucleotides: 11. Here the CDR3 reads CSVLRGGQGAGEQYF. CDR3 coding DNA: TGCAGCGTTCTCCGGGGGGGACAGGGGGCGGGCGAGCAGTACTTC.

CDR3 nucleotide sequence: TGTGCCAGCTCACCACAGGGCTCTGGAAACACCATATATTTT. It translates to CASSPQGSGNTIYF. The chain carries TRBV18 and TRBJ1-3; D not certain. Trimming shortened V by 1 base and J by 0 bases, and 4 bases separated the two germline ends. This CDR3 region has 14 residues. Germline CDR1 is KGHSH and CDR2 is LQKENI.

In its sample, this clonotype was seen many times. The chain carries TRBV7-9 and TRBJ2-5; 10 bases align to TRBD1. The V gene's germline CDR1 is SEHNR and CDR2 FQNEAQ (reference sequence). V shed 5 bases and J 2 bases; nucleotides not matched to a gene: 2. The CDR3 extends over 14 amino acids. This chain's CDR3 is CASSPDRGQETQYF. DNA of the CDR3: TGTGCCAGCAGCCCGGACAGGGGGCAAGAGACCCAGTACTTC.

This clonotype was observed at least ten times. This clone may be a read error of a much larger clone one base away. This chain links TRBV10-2 with TRBJ2-7; D gene ambiguous. Per germline, CDR1 WSHSY and CDR2 SAAADI. V dropped 7 bases and J dropped 2 bases, with 9 bases sitting between them. The CDR3 contains 12 residues. The CDR3 coding sequence is TGCGCCAGCAAGCCGGGTGCCTACGAGCAGTACTTC. It specifies CASKPGAYEQYF.

This chain joins TRBV9 and TRBJ1-2, with TRBD1 identical over 7 bases. The V gene end was trimmed by 0 bases and the J gene end by 5 bases; junction bases not matched to a gene: 4. Germline V lookup: CDR1 SGDLS, CDR2 YYNGEE. The CDR3 contains 14 residues. The DNA of the CDR3 is TGTGCCAGCAGCGTAGGTCAGGGGGGGTATGGCTACACCTTC. Translating it yields CASSVGQGGYGYTF. The full variable domain, its missing parts supplied by reference TRBV9 and TRBJ1-2, is DSGVTQTPKHLITATGQRVTLRCSPRSGDLSVYWYQQSLDQGLQFLIQYYNGEERAKGNILERFSAQQFPDLHSELNLSSLELGDSALYFCASSVGQGGYGYTFGSGTRLTVV.

This clonotype was seen at least ten times. The chain uses TRBV6-5 and TRBJ1-3; a weak D match, TRBD1 (6 bases). The V gene lost 6 bases and the J gene lost 4 bases, with 7 bases spanning the gap. Germline V gives CDR1 MNHEY, CDR2 SVGAGI. This CDR3 has 12 residues. In nucleotides, the CDR3 is TGTGCCAGCAGCGGACAGGGAAACACCATATATTTT. Translating it yields CASSGQGNTIYF.

The table lists this clonotype with many counts. A much larger clone differs from this one at a single base, so this may be a read error. The chain recombines TRBV10-3 with TRBJ2-7, with D possibly TRBD2 on 6 matching bases. With 11 bases removed from V and 3 bases from J, the gap between germline ends came to 23 bases. Germline loops: CDR1 ENHRY, CDR2 SYGVKD. CDR3 length equals 15 residues. CDR3 sequence reads: CAPGLPRLVFYEQYF. DNA for the CDR3: TGTGCCCCAGGTCTCCCAAGACTAGTCTTCTACGAGCAGTACTTC.

The chain joins TRBV10-3 to TRBJ2-7, with D perhaps matching TRBD1 (6 bases). In germline, CDR1 is ENHRY, CDR2 SYGVKD. V was clipped by 1 base and J by 9 bases, with 16 bases between them. The CDR3 is 14 amino acids. The CDR3 loop reads CAISELVRGNAQYF. CDR3 nucleotide sequence: TGTGCCATCAGTGAGTTAGTCAGGGGAAACGCGCAGTACTTC.

This chain's CDR3 is CSARLWTGQETQHF. Here the CDR3 DNA reads TGCAGTGCTAGACTCTGGACAGGACAAGAGACCCAGCATTTT. This chain links TRBV20-1 with TRBJ1-5; 7 positions match TRBD1. The CDR3 is made up of 14 amino acids. With 2 bases clipped from V and 11 bases from J, the junction kept 12 bases outside the gene matches. CDR1 is DFQATT, CDR2 SNEGSKA, per germline (reference sequence).

The chain uses TRBV20-1 and TRBJ2-7; TRBD2 matches at 8 bases. V shed 5 bases and J 4 bases; nucleotides not matched to a gene: 7. The CDR3 covers 13 residues. Germline assignment: CDR1 DFQATT and CDR2 SNEGSKA (reference sequence). The CDR3 loop reads CSAPGGDRYEQYF. CDR3 in DNA: TGCAGTGCTCCCGGGGGGGATCGGTACGAGCAGTACTTC.

This clonotype was observed at least ten times. The gene calls are TRBV5-4 and TRBJ2-5, with D unresolved. The CDR3 is 11 amino acids. Germline V gene sequence: CDR1 SGHNT, CDR2 YYREEE (reference sequence). V lost 1 base, J lost 5 bases, and 3 bases lay in between. CDR3 sequence reads: CASSLYETQYF. The DNA of the CDR3 is TGTGCCAGCAGCTTGTACGAGACCCAGTACTTC.

This clonotype appeared once. The junction shows a germline mismatch at one end, possibly a read error. The rearrangement uses TRBV20-1 and TRBJ2-1, with 7 positions matching TRBD2. The germline CDR1 and CDR2 sequences are DFQATT and SNEGSKA (reference sequence). CDR3 size: 11 residues. The CDR3 nucleotides read TGCAGTGCTCTAGCGGAGAATGAGCAGTCCTTC. Translating gives CSALAENEQSF.

As concerns this clonotype: The conserved closing phenylalanine or tryptophan is absent in this CDR3, likely reflecting a read error. The V and J genes are TRBV5-1 and TRBJ1-2; no reliable D call. CDR1 and CDR2 (germline): SGHRS, YFSETQ. Trimming left V 4 bases short and J 8 bases short, with 24 bases between. This CDR3 is 16 amino acids long. The CDR3 bases are TGCGCCAGCAGCCGGGCAACAGAATCCTTTTCGATGGGCTACACCTGC. Translation: CASSRATESFSMGYTC.

This clonotype was detected ten times or more. The chain combines TRBV7-2 with TRBJ2-1; 16 nucleotides align to TRBD2. With 6 bases clipped from V and 6 bases from J, the junction kept 17 bases outside the gene matches. CDR3 length: 20 residues. Per the germline V gene, CDR1 is SGHTA and CDR2 is FQGNSA. The CDR3 loop reads CASSRHPGTSGGGGSNEQFF. CDR3 in DNA: TGTGCCAGCAGTCGACATCCTGGGACTAGCGGGGGGGGGGGATCCAATGAGCAGTTCTTC.

This clonotype was picked up many times. The V call is TRBV5-1, the J call TRBJ2-1, with 7 positions matching TRBD1. V trimming: 5 bases; J trimming: 9 bases; junction bases outside the gene matches: 14. Germline CDR1 and CDR2: SGHRS and YFSETQ. CDR3 size: 15 residues. CDR3 bases: TGCGCCAGCAGTTCGACCGGACAGGAGATCAGTGAGCAGTTCTTC. Amino acids: CASSSTGQEISEQFF.